What follows is one T cell receptor (beta chain) and its context. Sequencing used immunoSEQ multiplex PCR; TCRdb keeps in-frame clones, though not all of them. Of 250,000 to 350,000 clones listed, just over 85% were seen once; the top ten hold 3%. This sample was included in a study of blood T cell repertoires in COVID-19. Study-wide context: T cells, B-cell-depleted T cells, or PBMCs provided the cDNA or gDNA that served as material.

Per the germline V gene, CDR1 is KGHSH and CDR2 is LQKENI. V was clipped by 5 bases and J by 2 bases, with 12 bases between them. The CDR3 runs to 14 residues. J is TRBJ1-2 and V is TRBV18; D may be TRBD1 (6 bases). Sequenced input: peripheral blood. The source of this sequence is a woman younger than 45 with active or convalescent COVID-19. CDR3 in DNA: TGTGCCAGCTCAGTGGGACAACCCAACTATGGCTACACCTTC. As protein: CASSVGQPNYGYTF.